This T cell receptor beta chain was identified during a study of shared clonotypes between healthy human individuals. Genomic DNA of each subset was evenly split across several immunoSEQ plates. Repertoires were generated with immunoSEQ multiplex PCR, while TCRdb's copy carries only in-frame clones and drops some. The data contain fewer than 600,000 clones, around three quarters of them singletons. The source of this sequence is a woman in her forties in good health. Some clones in this sample may be carry-over from other donors' samples. Sequencing input: PBMCs.

The CDR3 nucleotides are TGTGCCAGCAGTCAGCGGGAGGGTAATGAGCAGTTCTTC. It encodes CASSQREGNEQFF. V is TRBV27 and J is TRBJ2-1; 10 nucleotides agree with TRBD2. The CDR3 spans 13 residues. Unmatched junction bases numbered 2, after V lost 5 bases and J lost 7 bases. The germline V gene encodes CDR1 MNHEY and CDR2 SMNVEV (reference sequence).